This T cell receptor (beta chain) was documented in a study of cytomegalovirus exposure and HLA in healthy donors. Germline lookup yields CDR1 SGHNT and CDR2 YYREEE (reference sequence). V gave up 0 bases and J gave up 3 bases; unmatched junction bases: 6. This CDR3 spans 16 amino acids. PCR primers comprised 60 Vbeta and 13 Jbeta primers. Assay: immunoSEQ multiplex PCR; the TCRdb copy retains only in-frame clones and omits some. The sample shows about 160,000 clones, under 80% of them seen only once. V gene TRBV5-4 combines with J gene TRBJ2-5; TRBD1 agrees at 9 bases. Material: PBMCs. The TCR originated in a female donor in good health and CMV-seronegative. The CDR3 DNA follows: TGTGCCAGCAGCTTGGGGACTACAGGGGGCGAAGAGACCCAGTACTTC. It codes for CASSLGTTGGEETQYF.